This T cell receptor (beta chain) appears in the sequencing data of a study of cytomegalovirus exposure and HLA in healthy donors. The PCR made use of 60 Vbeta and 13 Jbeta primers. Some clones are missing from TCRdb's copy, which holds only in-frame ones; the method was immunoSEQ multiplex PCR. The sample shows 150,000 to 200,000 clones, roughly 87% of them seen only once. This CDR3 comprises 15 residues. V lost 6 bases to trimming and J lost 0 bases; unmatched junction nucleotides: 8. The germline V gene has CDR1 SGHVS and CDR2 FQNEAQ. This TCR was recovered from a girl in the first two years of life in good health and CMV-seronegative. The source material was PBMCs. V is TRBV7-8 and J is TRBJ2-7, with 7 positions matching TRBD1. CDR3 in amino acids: CASRIRQGSSYEQYF. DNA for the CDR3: TGTGCCAGCAGGATCCGACAGGGAAGCTCCTACGAGCAGTACTTC.